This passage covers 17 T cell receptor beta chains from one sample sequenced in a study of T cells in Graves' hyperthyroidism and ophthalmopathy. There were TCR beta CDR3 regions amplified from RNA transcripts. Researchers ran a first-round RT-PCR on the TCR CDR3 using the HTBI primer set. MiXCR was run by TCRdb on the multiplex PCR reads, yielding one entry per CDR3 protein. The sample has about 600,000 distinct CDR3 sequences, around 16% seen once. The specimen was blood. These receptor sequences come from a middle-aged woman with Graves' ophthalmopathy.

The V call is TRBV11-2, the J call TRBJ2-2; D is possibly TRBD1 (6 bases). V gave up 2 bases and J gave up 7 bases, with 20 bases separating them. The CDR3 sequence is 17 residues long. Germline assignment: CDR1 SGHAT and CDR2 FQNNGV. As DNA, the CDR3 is TGTGCCAGCAGCTTACTTTTCAGGGGCTTGGAGATCGGGGAGCTGTTTTTT. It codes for CASSLLFRGLEIGELFF.

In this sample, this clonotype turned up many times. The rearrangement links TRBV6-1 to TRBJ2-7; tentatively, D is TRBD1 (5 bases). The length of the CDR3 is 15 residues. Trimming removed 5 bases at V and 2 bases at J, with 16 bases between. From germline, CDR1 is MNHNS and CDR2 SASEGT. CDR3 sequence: CASSYWQGNAYEQYF. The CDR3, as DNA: TGTGCCAGCAGTTATTGGCAGGGAAACGCCTACGAGCAGTACTTC.

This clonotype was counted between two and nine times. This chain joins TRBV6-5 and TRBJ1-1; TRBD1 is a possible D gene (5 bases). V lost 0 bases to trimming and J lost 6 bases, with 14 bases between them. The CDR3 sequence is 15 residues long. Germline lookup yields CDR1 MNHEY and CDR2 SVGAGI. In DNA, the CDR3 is TGTGCCAGCAGTTACTCCCGGTGGGGGAGCGCTGAAGCTTTCTTT. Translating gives CASSYSRWGSAEAFF.

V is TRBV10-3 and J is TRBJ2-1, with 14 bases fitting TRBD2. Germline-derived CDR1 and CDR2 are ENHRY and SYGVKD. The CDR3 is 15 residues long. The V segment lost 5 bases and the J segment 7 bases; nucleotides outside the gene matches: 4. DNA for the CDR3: TGTGCCATCAGTACGGGACTAGCGGGAGTTAATGAGCAGTTCTTC. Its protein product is CAISTGLAGVNEQFF.

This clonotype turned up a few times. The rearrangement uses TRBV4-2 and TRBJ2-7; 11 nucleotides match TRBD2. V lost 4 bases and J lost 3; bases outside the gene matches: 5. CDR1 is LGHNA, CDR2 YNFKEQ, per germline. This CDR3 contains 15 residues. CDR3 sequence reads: CASSPGLADDYEQYF. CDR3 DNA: TGTGCCAGCAGCCCGGGACTAGCGGACGACTACGAGCAGTACTTC.

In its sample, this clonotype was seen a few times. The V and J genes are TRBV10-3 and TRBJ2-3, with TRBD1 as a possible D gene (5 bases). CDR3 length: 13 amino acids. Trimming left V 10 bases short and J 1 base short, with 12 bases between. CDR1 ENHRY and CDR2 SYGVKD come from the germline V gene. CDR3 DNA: TGTGCCACCAAACAGGTTGGCACAGATACGCAGTATTTT. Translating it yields CATKQVGTDTQYF.

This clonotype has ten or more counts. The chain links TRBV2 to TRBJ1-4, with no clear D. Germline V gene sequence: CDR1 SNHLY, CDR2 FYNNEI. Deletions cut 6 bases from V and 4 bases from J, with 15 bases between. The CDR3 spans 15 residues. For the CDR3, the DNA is TGTGCCAGCAGCATAAGACTGGGCCTTAATGAAAAACTGTTTTTT. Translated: CASSIRLGLNEKLFF. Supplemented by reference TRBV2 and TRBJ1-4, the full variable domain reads EPEVTQTPSHQVTQMGQEVILRCVPISNHLYFYWYRQILGQKVEFLVSFYNNEISEKSEIFDDQFSVERPDGSNFTLKIRSTKLEDSAMYFCASSIRLGLNEKLFFGSGTQLSVL.

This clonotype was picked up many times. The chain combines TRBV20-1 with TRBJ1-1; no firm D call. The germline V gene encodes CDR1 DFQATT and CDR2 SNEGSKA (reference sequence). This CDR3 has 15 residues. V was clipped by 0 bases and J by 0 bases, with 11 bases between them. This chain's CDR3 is CSARDEGQVNTEAFF. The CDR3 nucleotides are TGCAGTGCTAGAGATGAGGGCCAGGTGAACACTGAAGCTTTCTTT.

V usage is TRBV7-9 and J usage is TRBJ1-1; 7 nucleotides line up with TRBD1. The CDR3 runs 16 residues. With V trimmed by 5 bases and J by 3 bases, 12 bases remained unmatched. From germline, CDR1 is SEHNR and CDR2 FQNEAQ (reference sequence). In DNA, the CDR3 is TGTGCCAGCAGCCCGCACCCGGGACAGAGGGACACTGAAGCTTTCTTT. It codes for CASSPHPGQRDTEAFF.

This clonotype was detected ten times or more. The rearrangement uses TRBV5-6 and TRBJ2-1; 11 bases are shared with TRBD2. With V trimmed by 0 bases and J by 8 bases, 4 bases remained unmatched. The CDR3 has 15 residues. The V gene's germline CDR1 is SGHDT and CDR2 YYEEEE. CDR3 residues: CASSLGLAGGYEQFF. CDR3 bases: TGTGCCAGCAGCTTGGGTCTAGCGGGGGGCTATGAGCAGTTCTTC.

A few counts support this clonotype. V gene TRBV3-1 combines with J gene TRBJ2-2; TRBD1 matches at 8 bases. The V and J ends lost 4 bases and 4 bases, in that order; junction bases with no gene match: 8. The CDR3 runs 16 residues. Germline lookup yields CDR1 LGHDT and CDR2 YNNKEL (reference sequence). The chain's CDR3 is CASSLARTGLTGELFF. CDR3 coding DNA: TGTGCCAGCAGCCTTGCCCGGACAGGGCTCACCGGGGAGCTGTTTTTT.

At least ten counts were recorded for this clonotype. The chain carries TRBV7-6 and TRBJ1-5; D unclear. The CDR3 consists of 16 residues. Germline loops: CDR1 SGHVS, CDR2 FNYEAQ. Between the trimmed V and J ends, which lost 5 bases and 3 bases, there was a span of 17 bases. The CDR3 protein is CASSAGPPLANQPQHF. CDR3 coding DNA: TGTGCCAGCAGCGCTGGCCCTCCCCTGGCCAATCAGCCCCAGCATTTT.

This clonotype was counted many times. This CDR3 reads CASSPGDPWEGPHNNEQFF. In DNA form, the CDR3 reads TGTGCCAGCAGCCCCGGCGACCCCTGGGAAGGGCCGCATAACAATGAGCAGTTCTTC. This chain connects TRBV11-3 to TRBJ2-1; D remains ambiguous. The length of the CDR3 is 19 residues. Germline V lookup: CDR1 SGHNT, CDR2 YENEEA. The germline V and J ends were trimmed by 5 bases and 5 bases, with 28 bases remaining between them. The full variable domain, its missing parts supplied by reference TRBV11-3 and TRBJ2-1, is EAGVVQSPRYKIIEKKQPVAFWCNPISGHNTLYWYLQNLGQGPELLIRYENEEAVDDSQLPKDRFSAERLKGVDSTLKIQPAELGDSAVYLCASSPGDPWEGPHNNEQFFGPGTRLTVL.

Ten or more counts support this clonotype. The CDR3 region has the DNA TGTGCCAGCTCACCAAGCCTAGGAGAGACCCAGTACTTC. This sequence encodes CASSPSLGETQYF. V is TRBV18 and J is TRBJ2-5; unclear D gene. There are 13 residues in the CDR3. The V end lost 2 bases, the J end lost 4 bases, and 8 bases lay between the germline ends. From germline, CDR1 is KGHSH and CDR2 LQKENI.

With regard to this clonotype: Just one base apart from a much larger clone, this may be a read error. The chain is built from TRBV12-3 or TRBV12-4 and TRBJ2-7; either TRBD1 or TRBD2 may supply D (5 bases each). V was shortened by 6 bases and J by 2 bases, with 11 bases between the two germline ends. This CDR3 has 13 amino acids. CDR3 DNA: TGTGCCAGCAGCCCGGGACGGACCTACGAGCAGTACTTC. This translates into CASSPGRTYEQYF.

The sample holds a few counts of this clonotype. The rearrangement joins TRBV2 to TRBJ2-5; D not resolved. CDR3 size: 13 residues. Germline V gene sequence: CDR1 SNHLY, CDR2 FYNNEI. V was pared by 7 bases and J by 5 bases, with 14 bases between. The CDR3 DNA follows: TGTGCCAGCACCGCGGAAGCCTGGGAGACCCAGTACTTC. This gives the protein CASTAEAWETQYF.

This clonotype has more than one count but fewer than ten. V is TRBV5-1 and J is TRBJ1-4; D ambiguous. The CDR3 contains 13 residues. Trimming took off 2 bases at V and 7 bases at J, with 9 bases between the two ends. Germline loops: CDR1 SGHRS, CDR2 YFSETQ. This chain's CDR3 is CASSLTVGEKLFF. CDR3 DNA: TGCGCCAGCAGCTTAACAGTAGGTGAAAAACTGTTTTTT.